One TCR beta chain is described in this entry. The antigen is not known. The data were obtained in a study of OX40 agonist ivuxolimab in advanced cancers. Study outcomes and limitations: Certain nonresponding patients likewise had low normalized T-cell clonal expansion.

Repertoires were generated with immunoSEQ multiplex PCR, while TCRdb's copy carries only in-frame clones and drops some. Of about 84,000 clones detected, more than 70% appear once; the ten largest clones hold 0.22%. The germline V gene has CDR1 ENHRY and CDR2 SYGVKD. There are 11 residues in the CDR3. The V gene lost 9 bases and the J gene lost 7 bases, with 12 bases spanning the gap. The starting material was CD4+ or CD8+ T cells sorted from blood, obtained in a trial of the OX40 agonist ivuxolimab. The TCR comes from an adult with an advanced solid tumor such as melanoma, head and neck, liver or kidney cancer. This chain links TRBV10-3 with TRBJ1-1; D possibly corresponds to TRBD1 (5 bases). CDR3 bases: TGTGCCATAAAGACAGTTAATGAAGCTTTCTTT. It encodes CAIKTVNEAFF.